The present T cell receptor beta chain was sequenced within a study of blood T cells in healthy people across ages. A second PCR of about 6 to 11 cycles used a sample-barcoded 5' primer and a J-beta primer mix. Each single sample gave us at least 2.5 million CDR3-containing paired-end reads. Using its own MiXCR run on the 5' RACE reads, TCRdb lists one record per CDR3 protein. The sample lists hundreds of thousands of distinct CDR3 sequences, around 48% seen once, with under 35% in the top ten. The individuals who served as donors were healthy Caucasians living in Russia, aged roughly 6 to 90. Drawn from each donor were approximately 10 milliliters of peripheral blood. The study isolated at least 6.5 million PBMCs from each sample. Germline CDR1 SEHNR, CDR2 FQNEAQ (reference sequence). V lost 5 bases to trimming and J lost 12 bases; unmatched junction nucleotides: 10. CDR3 size: 13 residues.

The chain joins TRBV7-9 to TRBJ2-1, with TRBD2 identical over 7 bases. Sequenced sample: blood. This clonotype originated in a woman aged 55-69 years in good health. In nucleotides, the CDR3 is TGTGCCAGCAGCCCCGGGGGGATGTGCTGGCAGTTCTTC. This translates into CASSPGGMCWQFF.